The clone carrying this T cell receptor beta chain was seen once. Its antigen is undetermined. The CDR3 has 14 residues. Trimming cost V 10 bases and J 4 bases, with 19 bases left between them. Germline V gene data show CDR1 as LGHNT and CDR2 as FRNRAP. TCRdb's table, derived via immunoSEQ multiplex PCR, lists solely in-frame clones and lacks some. Of fewer than 200,000 clones in the sample, around 85% are singletons; the top ten hold roughly 15%. The data originate from a study of cytomegalovirus exposure and HLA in healthy donors. General study findings and limits: The authors listed 180 or so TCR beta chains as cytomegalovirus-associated.

This receptor was taken from a man between 18 and 29 years old in good health and CMV-seropositive. Sequenced: PBMCs. The chain joins TRBV12-5 to TRBJ1-2, with a tentative D call TRBD1 (6 bases). DNA for the CDR3: TGTGCTAAATTAAATCCGGGACACCTCTATGGCTACACCTTC. Translating gives CAKLNPGHLYGYTF. The variable domain in full, completed from reference TRBV12-5 and TRBJ1-2, reads DARVTQTPRHKVTEMGQEVTMRCQPILGHNTVFWYRQTMMQGLELLAYFRNRAPLDDSGMPKDRFSAEMPDATLATLKIQPSEPRDSAVYFCAKLNPGHLYGYTFGSGTRLTVV.